This T cell receptor beta chain came from a study of CD8+CD57+ T cells in acquired aplastic anemia. Overall study context: DNA from sorted CD4+ and CD8+ cells averaged around 3 ug. Among healthy donors, CD4+ cells averaged approximately 11 million reads. Study-wide results and limits: CD8+ Simpson's diversity did not differ significantly between patients and controls. Patients and controls shared twenty-nine CD8+ CDR3 sequences.

The germline V gene has CDR1 LNHNV and CDR2 YYDKDF (reference sequence). The junction had 6 bases not matched to a gene; V was cut back by 3 bases and J by 4 bases. CDR3 size: 15 residues. The table lists this clonotype with a count of one. Antigen unknown. Genomic DNA acted as the template from which TCR beta VDJ combination and CDR3 sequence profiling were carried out. Using its own MiXCR run on the reads, TCRdb lists one record per CDR3 protein. The data hold around 130,000 distinct CDR3 sequences, with 40% to 60% observed a single time. This TCR came from a human donor in good health, serving as a control. The V call is TRBV15, the J call TRBJ1-3; 7 nucleotides match TRBD1. The source material was sorted CD4+, CD8+, or CD8+CD57+ T cells (not recorded which) from PBMCs. The DNA of the CDR3 is TGTGCCACCAGCAGGCCGGCAGGGGGAGGAAACACCATATATTTT. Amino acids: CATSRPAGGGNTIYF.